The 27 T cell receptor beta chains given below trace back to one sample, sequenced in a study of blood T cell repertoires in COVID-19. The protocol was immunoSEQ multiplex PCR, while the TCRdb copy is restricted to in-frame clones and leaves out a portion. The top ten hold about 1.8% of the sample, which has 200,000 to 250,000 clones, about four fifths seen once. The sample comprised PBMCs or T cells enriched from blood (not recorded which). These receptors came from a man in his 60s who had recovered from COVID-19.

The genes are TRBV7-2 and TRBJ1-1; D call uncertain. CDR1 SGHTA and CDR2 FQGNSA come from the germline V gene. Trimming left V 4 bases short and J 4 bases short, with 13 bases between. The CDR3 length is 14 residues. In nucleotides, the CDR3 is TGTGCCAGCAGCTCTGCGGTTGGGAGCACTGAAGCTTTCTTT. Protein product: CASSSAVGSTEAFF.

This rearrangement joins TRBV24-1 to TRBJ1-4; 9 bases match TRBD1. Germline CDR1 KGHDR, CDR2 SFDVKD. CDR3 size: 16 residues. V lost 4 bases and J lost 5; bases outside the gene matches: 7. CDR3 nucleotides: TGTGCCACCAGTGACTACACCGGGACAGGGAATGAAAAACTGTTTTTT. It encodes CATSDYTGTGNEKLFF.

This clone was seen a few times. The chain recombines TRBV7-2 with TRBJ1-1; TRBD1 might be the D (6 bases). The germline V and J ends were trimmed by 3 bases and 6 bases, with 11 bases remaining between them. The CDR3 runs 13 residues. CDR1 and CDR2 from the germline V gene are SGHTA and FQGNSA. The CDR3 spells CASSFSGHSEAFF. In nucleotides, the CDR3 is TGTGCCAGCAGCTTTTCGGGACATTCTGAAGCTTTCTTT.

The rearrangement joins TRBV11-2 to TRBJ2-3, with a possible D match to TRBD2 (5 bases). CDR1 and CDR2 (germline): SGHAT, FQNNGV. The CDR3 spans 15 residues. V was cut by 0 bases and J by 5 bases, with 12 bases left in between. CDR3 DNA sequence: TGTGCCAGCAGCTTAGACGGGGATGCCGAAGATACGCAGTATTTT. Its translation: CASSLDGDAEDTQYF.

CDR3 loop: CASSETVSTDTQYF. The DNA of the CDR3 is TGTGCCAGCAGTGAAACGGTTAGCACAGATACGCAGTATTTT. V usage is TRBV2 and J usage is TRBJ2-3, with unresolved D. The CDR3 spans 14 residues. The germline gives CDR1 SNHLY, CDR2 FYNNEI. Trimming removed 2 bases from V and 0 bases from J, with 6 bases in between.

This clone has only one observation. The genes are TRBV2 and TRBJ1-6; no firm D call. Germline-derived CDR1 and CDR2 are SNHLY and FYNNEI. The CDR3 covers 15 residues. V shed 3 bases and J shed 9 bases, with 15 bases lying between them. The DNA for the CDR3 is TGTGCCAGCAGTGAGGTCGAGGGCTTTAGTTCACCCCTCCACTTT. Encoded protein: CASSEVEGFSSPLHF. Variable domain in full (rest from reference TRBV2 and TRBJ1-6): EPEVTQTPSHQVTQMGQEVILRCVPISNHLYFYWYRQILGQKVEFLVSFYNNEISEKSEIFDDQFSVERPDGSNFTLKIRSTKLEDSAMYFCASSEVEGFSSPLHFGNGTRLTVT.

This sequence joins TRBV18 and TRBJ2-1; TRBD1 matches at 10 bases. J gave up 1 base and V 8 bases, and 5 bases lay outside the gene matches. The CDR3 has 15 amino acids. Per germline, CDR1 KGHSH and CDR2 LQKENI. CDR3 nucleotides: TGTGCCAGCGCCCAGGGACAGGGGTCCTACAATGAGCAGTTCTTC. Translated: CASAQGQGSYNEQFF.

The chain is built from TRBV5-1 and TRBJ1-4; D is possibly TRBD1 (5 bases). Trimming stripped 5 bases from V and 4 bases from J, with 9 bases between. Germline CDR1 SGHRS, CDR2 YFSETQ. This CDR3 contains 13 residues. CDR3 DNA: TGCGCCAGCAGTCCGGACAATAATGAAAAACTGTTTTTT. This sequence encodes CASSPDNNEKLFF.

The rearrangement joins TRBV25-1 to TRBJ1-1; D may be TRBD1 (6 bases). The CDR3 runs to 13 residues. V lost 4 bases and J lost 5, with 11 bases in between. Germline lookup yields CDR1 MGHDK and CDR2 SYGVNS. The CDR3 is CASSAQGLTEAFF. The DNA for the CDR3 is TGTGCCAGCAGTGCACAGGGTTTGACTGAAGCTTTCTTT.

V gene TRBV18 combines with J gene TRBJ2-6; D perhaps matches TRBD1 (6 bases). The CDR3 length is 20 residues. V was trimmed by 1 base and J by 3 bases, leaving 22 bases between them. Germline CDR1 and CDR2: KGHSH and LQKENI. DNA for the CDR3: TGTGCCAGCTCACCACTGGGCCCACAGGGTTCGGCAAGTGGGGCCAACGTCCTGACTTTC. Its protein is CASSPLGPQGSASGANVLTF.

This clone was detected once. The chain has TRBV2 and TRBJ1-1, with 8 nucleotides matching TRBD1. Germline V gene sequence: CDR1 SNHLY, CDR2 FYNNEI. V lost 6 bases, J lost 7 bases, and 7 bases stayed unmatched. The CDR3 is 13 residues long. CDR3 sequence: CASSGQGYNEAFF. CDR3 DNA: TGTGCCAGCAGCGGACAGGGTTACAATGAAGCTTTCTTT.

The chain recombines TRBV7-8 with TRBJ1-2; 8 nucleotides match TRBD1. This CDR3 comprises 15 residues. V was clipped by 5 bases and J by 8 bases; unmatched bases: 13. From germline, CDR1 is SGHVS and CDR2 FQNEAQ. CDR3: CASSKGQEGLGGYTF. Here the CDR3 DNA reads TGTGCCAGCAGCAAGGGACAGGAGGGTTTGGGAGGCTACACCTTC. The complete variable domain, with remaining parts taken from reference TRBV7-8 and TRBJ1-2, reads GAGVSQSPRYKVAKRGQDVALRCDPISGHVSLFWYQQALGQGPEFLTYFQNEAQLDKSGLPSDRFFAERPEGSVSTLKIQRTQQEDSAVYLCASSKGQEGLGGYTFGSGTRLTVV.

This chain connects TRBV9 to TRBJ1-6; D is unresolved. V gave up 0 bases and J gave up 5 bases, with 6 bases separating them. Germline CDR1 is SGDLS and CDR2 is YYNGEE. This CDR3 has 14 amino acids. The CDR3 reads CASSVGHHNSPLHF. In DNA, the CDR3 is TGTGCCAGCAGCGTAGGACATCATAATTCACCCCTCCACTTT.

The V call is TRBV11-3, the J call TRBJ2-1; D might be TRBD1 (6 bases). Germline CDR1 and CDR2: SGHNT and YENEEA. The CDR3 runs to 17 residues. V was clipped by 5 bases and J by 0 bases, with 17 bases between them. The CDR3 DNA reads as TGTGCCAGCAGCCCGGACAGATTCTGGAGCTCCTACAATGAGCAGTTCTTC. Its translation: CASSPDRFWSSYNEQFF.

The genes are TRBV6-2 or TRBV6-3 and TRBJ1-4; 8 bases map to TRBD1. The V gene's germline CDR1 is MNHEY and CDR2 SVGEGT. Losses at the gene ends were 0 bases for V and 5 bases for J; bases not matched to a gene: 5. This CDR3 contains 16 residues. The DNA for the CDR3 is TGTGCCAGCAGTTACTCGAGGACAGGGCCAAATGAAAAACTGTTTTTT. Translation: CASSYSRTGPNEKLFF.

CDR3 amino acids: CASSIDNGNQPQHF. Written as DNA, the CDR3 is TGTGCCAGTAGTATCGACAACGGCAATCAGCCCCAGCATTTT. The chain employs TRBV19 and TRBJ1-5; D not certain. The CDR3 extends over 14 amino acids. The germline gives CDR1 LNHDA, CDR2 SQIVND (reference sequence). Trimming removed 3 bases from V and 2 bases from J, with 8 bases in between.

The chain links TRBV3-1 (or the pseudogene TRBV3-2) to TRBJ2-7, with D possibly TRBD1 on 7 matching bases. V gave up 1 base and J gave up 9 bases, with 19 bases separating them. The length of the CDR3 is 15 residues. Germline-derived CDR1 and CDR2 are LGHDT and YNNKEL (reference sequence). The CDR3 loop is CASSQAGTAQGGQYF. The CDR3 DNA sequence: TGTGCCAGCAGCCAAGCTGGGACCGCGCAGGGGGGGCAGTACTTC.

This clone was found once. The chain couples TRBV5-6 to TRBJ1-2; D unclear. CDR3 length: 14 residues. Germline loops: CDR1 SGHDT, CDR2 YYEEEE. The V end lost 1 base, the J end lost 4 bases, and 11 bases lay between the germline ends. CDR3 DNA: TGTGCCAGCAGCTTGTCCAACAGACCCTATGGCTACACCTTC. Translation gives CASSLSNRPYGYTF.

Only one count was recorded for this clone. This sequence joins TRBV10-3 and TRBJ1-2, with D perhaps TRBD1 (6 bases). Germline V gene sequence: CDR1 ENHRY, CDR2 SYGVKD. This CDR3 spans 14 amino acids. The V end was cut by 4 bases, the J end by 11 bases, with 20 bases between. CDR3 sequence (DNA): TGTGCCATCAGTGCCCTGACAGGTCCCCAGAGGTACACCTTC. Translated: CAISALTGPQRYTF.

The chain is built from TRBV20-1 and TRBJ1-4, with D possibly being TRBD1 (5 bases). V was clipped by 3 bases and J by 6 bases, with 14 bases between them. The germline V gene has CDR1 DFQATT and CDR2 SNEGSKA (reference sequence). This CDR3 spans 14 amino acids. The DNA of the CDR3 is TGCAGTGCTAGTTCAGGGCGTGGGGATGAAAAACTGTTTTTT. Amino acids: CSASSGRGDEKLFF.

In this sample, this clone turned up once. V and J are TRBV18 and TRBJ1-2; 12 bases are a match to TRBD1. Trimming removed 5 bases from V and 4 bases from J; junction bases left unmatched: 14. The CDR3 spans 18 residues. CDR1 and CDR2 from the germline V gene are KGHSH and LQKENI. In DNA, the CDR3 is TGTGCCAGCTCAATAGTCCGGGACAGGGGGCAGAGAGGCTATGGCTACACCTTC. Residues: CASSIVRDRGQRGYGYTF.

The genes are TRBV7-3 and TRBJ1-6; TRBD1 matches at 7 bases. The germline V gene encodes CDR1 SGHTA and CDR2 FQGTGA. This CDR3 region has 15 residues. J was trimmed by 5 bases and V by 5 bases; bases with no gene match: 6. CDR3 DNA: TGTGCCAGCAGCGAGACAGGGCCCGATAATTCACCCCTCCACTTT. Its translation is CASSETGPDNSPLHF.

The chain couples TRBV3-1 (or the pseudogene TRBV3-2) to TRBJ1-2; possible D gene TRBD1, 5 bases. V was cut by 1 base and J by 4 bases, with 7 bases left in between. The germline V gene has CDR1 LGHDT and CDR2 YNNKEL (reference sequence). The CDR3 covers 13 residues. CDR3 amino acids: CASSQGGGYGYTF. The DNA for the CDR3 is TGTGCCAGCAGCCAAGGGGGCGGCTATGGCTACACCTTC.

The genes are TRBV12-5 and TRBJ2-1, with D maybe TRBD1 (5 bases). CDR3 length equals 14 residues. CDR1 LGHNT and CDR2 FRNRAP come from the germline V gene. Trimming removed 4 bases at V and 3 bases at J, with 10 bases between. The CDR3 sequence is CASGSGSFYNEQFF. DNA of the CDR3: TGTGCTAGTGGTTCAGGGTCTTTCTACAATGAGCAGTTCTTC. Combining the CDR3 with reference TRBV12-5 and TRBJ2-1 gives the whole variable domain DARVTQTPRHKVTEMGQEVTMRCQPILGHNTVFWYRQTMMQGLELLAYFRNRAPLDDSGMPKDRFSAEMPDATLATLKIQPSEPRDSAVYFCASGSGSFYNEQFFGPGTRLTVL.

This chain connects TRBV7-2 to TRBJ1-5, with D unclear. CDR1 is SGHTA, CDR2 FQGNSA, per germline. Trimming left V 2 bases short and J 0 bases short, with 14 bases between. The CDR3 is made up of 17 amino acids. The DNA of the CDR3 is TGTGCCAGCAGCTTAATAGGACTTGGCTATAGCAATCAGCCCCAGCATTTT. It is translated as CASSLIGLGYSNQPQHF.

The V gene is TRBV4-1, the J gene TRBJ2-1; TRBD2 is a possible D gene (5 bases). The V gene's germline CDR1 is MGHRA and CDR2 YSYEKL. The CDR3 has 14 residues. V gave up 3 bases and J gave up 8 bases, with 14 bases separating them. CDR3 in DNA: TGCGCCAGCAGCCAGGGAGTCGCGGAGGATGAGCAGTTCTTC. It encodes CASSQGVAEDEQFF.

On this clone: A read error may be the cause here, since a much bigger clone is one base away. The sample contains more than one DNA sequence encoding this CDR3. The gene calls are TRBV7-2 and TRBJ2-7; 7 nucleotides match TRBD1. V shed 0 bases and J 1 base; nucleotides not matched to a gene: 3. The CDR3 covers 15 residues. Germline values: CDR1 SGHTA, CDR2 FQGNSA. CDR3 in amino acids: CASSLAGTASYEQYF. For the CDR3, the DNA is TGTGCCAGCAGCTTAGCCGGGACAGCTTCCTACGAGCAGTACTTC.